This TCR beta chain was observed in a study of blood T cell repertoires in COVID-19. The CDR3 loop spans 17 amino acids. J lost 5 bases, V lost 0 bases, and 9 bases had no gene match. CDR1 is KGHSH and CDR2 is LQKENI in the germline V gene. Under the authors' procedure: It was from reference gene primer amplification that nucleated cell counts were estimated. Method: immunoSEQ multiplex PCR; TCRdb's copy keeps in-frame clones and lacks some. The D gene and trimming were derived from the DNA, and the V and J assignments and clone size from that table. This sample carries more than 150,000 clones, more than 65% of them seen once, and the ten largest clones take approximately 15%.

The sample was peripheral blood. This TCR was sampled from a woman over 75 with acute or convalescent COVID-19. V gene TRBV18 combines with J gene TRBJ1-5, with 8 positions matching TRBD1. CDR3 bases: TGTGCCAGCTCACCACCATCCTCCTACAGGGGGGATCAGCCCCAGCATTTT. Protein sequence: CASSPPSSYRGDQPQHF.